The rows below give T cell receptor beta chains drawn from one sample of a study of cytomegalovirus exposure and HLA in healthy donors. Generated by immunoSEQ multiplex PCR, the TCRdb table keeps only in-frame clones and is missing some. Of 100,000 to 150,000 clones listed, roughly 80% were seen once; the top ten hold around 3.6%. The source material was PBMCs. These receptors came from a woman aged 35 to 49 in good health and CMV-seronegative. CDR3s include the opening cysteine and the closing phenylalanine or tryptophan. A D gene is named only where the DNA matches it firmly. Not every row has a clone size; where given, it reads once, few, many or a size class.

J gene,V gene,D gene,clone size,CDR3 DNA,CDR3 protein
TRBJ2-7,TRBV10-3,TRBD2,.,TGTGCCATCAGTGAGCTAGCGGGAGGGAGGCGCTACGAGCAGTACTTC,CAISELAGGRRYEQYF
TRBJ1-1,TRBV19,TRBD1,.,TGTGCCAGTAGTCTTTGGACAGGGAACACTGAAGCTTTCTTT,CASSLWTGNTEAFF
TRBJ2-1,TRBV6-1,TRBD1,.,TGTGCCAGCAGTGTCGGACAGGGGAGCTCCTACAATGAGCAGTTCTTC,CASSVGQGSSYNEQFF
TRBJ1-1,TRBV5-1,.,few,TGCGCCAGCAGCTCGGATCCGGGAACGTTGAACACTGAAGCTTTCTTT,CASSSDPGTLNTEAFF
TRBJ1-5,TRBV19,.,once,TGTGCCAGTAGTCAGTTACAGTATAGCAATCAGCCCCAGCATTTT,CASSQLQYSNQPQHF
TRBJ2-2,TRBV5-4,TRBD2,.,TGTGCCAGCAGCTTGGATTTAGCTAGCGGGACCGGGGAGCTGTTTTTT,CASSLDLASGTGELFF
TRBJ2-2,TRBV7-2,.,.,TGTGCCAGCAGCTCCCCTGGCGGGGCGAACACCGGGGAGCTGTTTTTT,CASSSPGGANTGELFF
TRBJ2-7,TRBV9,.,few,TGTGCCAGCAGCCCGAGTCGGGGGACCTACGAGCAGTACTTC,CASSPSRGTYEQYF
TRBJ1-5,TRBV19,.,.,TGTGCCAGTAGTTTCCCGGGGAGGGGATTGCAGCCCCAGCATTTT,CASSFPGRGLQPQHF
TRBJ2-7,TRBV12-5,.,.,TGTGCTAGTGGTTTGGTATTATCACTATCCTACGAGCAGTACTTC,CASGLVLSLSYEQYF
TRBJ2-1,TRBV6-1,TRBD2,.,TGTGCCAGCAGTGACCGGACTAGCGGGGGTAATGAGCAGTTCTTC,CASSDRTSGGNEQFF